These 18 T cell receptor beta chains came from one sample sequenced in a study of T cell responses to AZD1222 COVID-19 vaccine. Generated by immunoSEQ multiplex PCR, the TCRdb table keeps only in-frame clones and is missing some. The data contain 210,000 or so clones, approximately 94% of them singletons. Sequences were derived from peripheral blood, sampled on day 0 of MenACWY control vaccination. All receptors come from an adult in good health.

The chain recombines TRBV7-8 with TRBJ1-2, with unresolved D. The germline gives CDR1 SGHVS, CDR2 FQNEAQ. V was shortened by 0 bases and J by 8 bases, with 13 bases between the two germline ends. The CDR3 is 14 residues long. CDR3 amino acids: CASSLAYPVGGYTF. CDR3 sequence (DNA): TGTGCCAGCAGCTTAGCCTATCCGGTGGGGGGCTACACCTTC.

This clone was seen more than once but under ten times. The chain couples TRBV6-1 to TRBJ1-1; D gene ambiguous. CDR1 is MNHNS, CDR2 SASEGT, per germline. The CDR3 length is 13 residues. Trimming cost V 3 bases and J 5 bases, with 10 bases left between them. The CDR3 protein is CASSDLAGTEAFF. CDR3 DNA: TGTGCCAGCAGTGACCTGGCGGGAACTGAAGCTTTCTTT.

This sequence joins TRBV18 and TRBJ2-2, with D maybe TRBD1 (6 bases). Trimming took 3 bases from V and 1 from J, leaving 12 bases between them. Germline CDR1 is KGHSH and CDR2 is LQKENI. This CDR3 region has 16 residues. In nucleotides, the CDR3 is TGTGCCAGCTCACCCCCGCAGGGGCAGAACACCGGGGAGCTGTTTTTT. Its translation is CASSPPQGQNTGELFF.

CDR3 coding DNA: TGTGCCAGCAGTCGGGACAGGGTCCCCTACGAGCAGTACTTC. Translating gives CASSRDRVPYEQYF. V usage is TRBV27 and J usage is TRBJ2-7, with 9 bases identical to TRBD1. Germline assignment: CDR1 MNHEY and CDR2 SMNVEV (reference sequence). CDR3 length: 14 amino acids. V gave up 5 bases and J gave up 2 bases; unmatched junction bases: 4.

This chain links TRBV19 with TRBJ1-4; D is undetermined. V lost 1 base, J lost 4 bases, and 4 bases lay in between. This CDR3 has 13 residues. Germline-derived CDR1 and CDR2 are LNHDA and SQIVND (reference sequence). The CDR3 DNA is TGTGCCAGTAGTATAGGCCTTAATGAAAAACTGTTTTTT. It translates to CASSIGLNEKLFF.

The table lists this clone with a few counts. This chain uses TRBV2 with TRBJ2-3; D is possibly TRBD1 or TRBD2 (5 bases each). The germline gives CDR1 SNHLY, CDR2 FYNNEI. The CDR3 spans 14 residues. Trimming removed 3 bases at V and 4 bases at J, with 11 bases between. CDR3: CASSEPGSPDTQYF. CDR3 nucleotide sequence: TGTGCCAGCAGTGAGCCAGGGAGTCCAGATACGCAGTATTTT.

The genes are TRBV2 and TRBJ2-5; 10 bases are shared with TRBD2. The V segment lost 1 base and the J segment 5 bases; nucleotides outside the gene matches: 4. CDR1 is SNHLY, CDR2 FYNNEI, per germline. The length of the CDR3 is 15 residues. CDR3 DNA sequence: TGTGCCAGCAGTGAAGTAAGCGGGGGGGAGGAGACCCAGTACTTC. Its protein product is CASSEVSGGEETQYF.

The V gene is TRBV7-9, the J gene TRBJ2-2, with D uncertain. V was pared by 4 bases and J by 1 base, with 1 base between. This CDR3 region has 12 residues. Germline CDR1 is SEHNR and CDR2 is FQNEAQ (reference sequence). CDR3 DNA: TGTGCCAGCAGCTGGAACACCGGGGAGCTGTTTTTT. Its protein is CASSWNTGELFF.

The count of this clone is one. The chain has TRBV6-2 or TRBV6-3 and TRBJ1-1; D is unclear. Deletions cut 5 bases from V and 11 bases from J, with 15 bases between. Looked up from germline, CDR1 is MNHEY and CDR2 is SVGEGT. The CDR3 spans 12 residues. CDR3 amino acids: CASSGQDGSAFF. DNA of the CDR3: TGTGCCAGCAGTGGCCAGGACGGGTCGGCTTTCTTT.

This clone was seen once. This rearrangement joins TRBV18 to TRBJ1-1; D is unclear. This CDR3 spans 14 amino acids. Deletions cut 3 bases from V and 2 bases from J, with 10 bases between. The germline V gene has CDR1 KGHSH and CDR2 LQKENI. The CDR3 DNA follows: TGTGCCAGCTCACCCCTTTGGGGAAACACTGAAGCTTTCTTT. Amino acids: CASSPLWGNTEAFF.

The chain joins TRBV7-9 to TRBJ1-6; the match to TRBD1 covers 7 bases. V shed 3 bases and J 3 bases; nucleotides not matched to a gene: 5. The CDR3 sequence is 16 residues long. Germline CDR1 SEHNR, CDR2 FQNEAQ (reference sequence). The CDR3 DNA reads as TGTGCCAGCAGCTTTCCCACAGGGGTCTATAATTCACCCCTCCACTTT. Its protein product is CASSFPTGVYNSPLHF.

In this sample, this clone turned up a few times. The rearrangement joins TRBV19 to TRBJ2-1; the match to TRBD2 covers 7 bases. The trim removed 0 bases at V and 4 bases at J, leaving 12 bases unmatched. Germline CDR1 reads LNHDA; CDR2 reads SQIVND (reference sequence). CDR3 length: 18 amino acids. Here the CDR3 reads CASSIDLGRRGRYNEQFF. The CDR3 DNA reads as TGTGCCAGTAGTATAGATCTAGGTCGGCGGGGGAGATACAATGAGCAGTTCTTC.

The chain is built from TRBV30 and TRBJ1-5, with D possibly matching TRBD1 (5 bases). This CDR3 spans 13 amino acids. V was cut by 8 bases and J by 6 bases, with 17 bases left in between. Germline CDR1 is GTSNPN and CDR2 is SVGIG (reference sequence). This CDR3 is CAGAAGNGQPQHF. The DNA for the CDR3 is TGTGCCGGGGCGGCGGGGAACGGTCAGCCCCAGCATTTT.

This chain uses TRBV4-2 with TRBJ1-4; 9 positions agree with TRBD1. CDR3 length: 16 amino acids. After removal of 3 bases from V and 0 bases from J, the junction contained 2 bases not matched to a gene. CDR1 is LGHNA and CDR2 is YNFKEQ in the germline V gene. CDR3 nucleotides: TGTGCCAGCAGCCAGGGACAGGGCGCAACTAATGAAAAACTGTTTTTT. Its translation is CASSQGQGATNEKLFF.

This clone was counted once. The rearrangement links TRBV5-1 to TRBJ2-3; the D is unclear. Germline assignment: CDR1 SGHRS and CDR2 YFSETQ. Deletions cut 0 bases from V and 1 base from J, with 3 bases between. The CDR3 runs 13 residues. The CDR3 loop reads CASSLVGTDTQYF. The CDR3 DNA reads TGCGCCAGCAGCTTGGTTGGCACAGATACGCAGTATTTT.

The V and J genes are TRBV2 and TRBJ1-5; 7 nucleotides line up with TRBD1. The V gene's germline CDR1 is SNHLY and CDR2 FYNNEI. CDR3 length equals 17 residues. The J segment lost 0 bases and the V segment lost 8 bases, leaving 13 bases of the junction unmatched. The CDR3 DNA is TGTGCCAGCTCCCCTCGGGCAGGGGGATTTAGCAATCAGCCCCAGCATTTT. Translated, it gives CASSPRAGGFSNQPQHF.

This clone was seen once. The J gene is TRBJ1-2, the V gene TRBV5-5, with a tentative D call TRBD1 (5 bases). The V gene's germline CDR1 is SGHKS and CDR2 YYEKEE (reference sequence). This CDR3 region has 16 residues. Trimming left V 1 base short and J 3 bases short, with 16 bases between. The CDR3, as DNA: TGTGCCAGCAGCTTGAATACGGGACTGATTTACTATGGCTACACCTTC. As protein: CASSLNTGLIYYGYTF.

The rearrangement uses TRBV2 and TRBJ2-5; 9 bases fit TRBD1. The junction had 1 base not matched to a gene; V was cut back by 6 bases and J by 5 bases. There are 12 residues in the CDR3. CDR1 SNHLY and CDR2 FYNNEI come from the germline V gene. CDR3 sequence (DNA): TGTGCCAGCAGGGACAGGGGTGAGACCCAGTACTTC. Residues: CASRDRGETQYF.